This is a list of T cell receptor beta chains from one sample in a study of cytomegalovirus exposure and HLA in healthy donors. This table comes from immunoSEQ multiplex PCR, and its TCRdb copy is limited to in-frame clones, with some not included. This table has about 92,000 clones, under 85% appearing once. Sequencing was carried out using PBMCs. Every receptor here comes from a middle-aged man in good health and CMV-seropositive. Each CDR3 is given with its conserved first and last residue. D genes are given only for firm matches. Part of the rows lack a size; the others show once, few, many or a class for expanded clones.

TRBJ2-3	TRBV9	-	-	TGTGCCAGCAGCGGGAGCACTAGCACAGATACGCAGTATTTT	CASSGSTSTDTQYF
TRBJ2-5	TRBV4-1	-	-	TGCGCCAGCAGCCAAGTTGGGACTGCCCAAGAGACCCAGTACTTC	CASSQVGTAQETQYF
TRBJ1-6	TRBV2	-	-	TGTGCCAGCAGAAGAGATTCACCCCTCCACTTT	CASRRDSPLHF
TRBJ1-1	TRBV15	TRBD1	-	TGTGCCACCAGCAGAGACTGGGGGACAGGGAACACTGAAGCTTTCTTT	CATSRDWGTGNTEAFF
TRBJ2-1	TRBV4-3	-	-	TGCGCCAGCAGCCTGGCTGTAGGAGAATACAATGAGCAGTTCTTC	CASSLAVGEYNEQFF
TRBJ2-7	TRBV9	TRBD2	-	TGTGCCAGCAGCGTAGCTTCCACTAGCGGGGGGTCAGGGGGCGAGCAGTACTTC	CASSVASTSGGSGGEQYF
TRBJ1-6	TRBV19	TRBD1	-	TGTGCCAGTAGTTCGACAGGGCTGAATTCACCCCTCCACTTT	CASSSTGLNSPLHF
TRBJ1-1	TRBV6-1	-	few	TGTGCCAGCAGTGTCGACAGAAACACTGAAGCTTTCTTT	CASSVDRNTEAFF
TRBJ1-2	TRBV27	-	-	TGTGCCAGCAGTTCGGAGGGCAGGGCTAACTATGGCTACACCTTC	CASSSEGRANYGYTF
TRBJ2-1	TRBV7-3	TRBD1	once	TGTGCCAGCAGTCAAAGTACAGGGGCGAGGGGTGAGCAGTTCTTC	CASSQSTGARGEQFF
TRBJ2-7	TRBV7-2	TRBD1	-	TGTGCCAGCAGCTTAGGGACAGGGGCTTACGAGCAGTACTTC	CASSLGTGAYEQYF
TRBJ1-6	TRBV6-5	TRBD1	-	TGTGCCAGCACCCGGGACAGGGGAAATTCACCCCTCCACTTT	CASTRDRGNSPLHF
TRBJ1-1	TRBV18	-	-	TGTGCCAGCTCACAACAGATGAACACTGAAGCTTTCTTT	CASSQQMNTEAFF
TRBJ1-3	TRBV6-5	-	-	TGTGCCAGCACCCGTATTTCTGGAAACACCATATATTTT	CASTRISGNTIYF
TRBJ2-7	TRBV7-9	-	few	TGTGCCAGCAGCTTAGTTCAGTCCTACGAGCAGTACTTC	CASSLVQSYEQYF
TRBJ2-7	TRBV7-2	TRBD1	few	TGTGCCAGCAGCTTGGGACAGCCAGGCTCCTACGAGCAGTACTTC	CASSLGQPGSYEQYF
TRBJ1-4	TRBV30	-	-	TGTGCCTGGAGTCCCGACAGTTCTGAAAAACTGTTTTTT	CAWSPDSSEKLFF
TRBJ1-4	TRBV23-1	-	-	TGCGCCAGCAGTCCCCACCCCCCGGGGTTCAATCAAAAACTGTTTTTT	CASSPHPPGFNQKLFF
TRBJ2-7	TRBV5-4	-	-	TGTGCCAGCAGCTTGGGACAGGAGAGCTCCTACGAGCAGTACTTC	CASSLGQESSYEQYF
TRBJ1-2	TRBV10-1	-	-	TGCGCCAGCAGTCCTTTGAGGGAACACTATGGCTACACCTTC	CASSPLREHYGYTF
TRBJ2-6	TRBV27	-	-	TGTGCCAGCAGTAGGGACAACTCTGGGGCCAACGTCCTGACTTTC	CASSRDNSGANVLTF
TRBJ1-2	TRBV5-4	-	-	TGTGCCAGCAGCTTGGCGGGGGGCGATGGCTACACCTTC	CASSLAGGDGYTF
TRBJ1-5	TRBV19	-	once	TGTGCCAGTAGTATAAGCCGGGGAATGGGTATGGGGCCCCAGCATTTT	CASSISRGMGMGPQHF
TRBJ2-1	TRBV4-1	-	-	TGCGCCAGCAGCCGACCTCGGACAGACAATGAGCAGTTCTTC	CASSRPRTDNEQFF
TRBJ2-2	TRBV5-6	TRBD2	once	TGTGCCAGCAGGATGAGGGGCGGGGGAGACACCGGGGAGCTGTTTTTT	CASRMRGGGDTGELFF
TRBJ2-7	TRBV7-9	TRBD1	-	TGTGCCAGCAGCTTAGGGTCCGGGACAGGGTCCTTCGAGCAGTACTTC	CASSLGSGTGSFEQYF
TRBJ2-5	TRBV5-1	TRBD1	-	TGCGCCAGCAGCTTGGCCACAGGGGAGGAGACCCAGTACTTC	CASSLATGEETQYF
TRBJ2-7	TRBV27	TRBD1	-	TGTGCCAGCAGGACACTAGATGGACAGGGGCAGCAGTACTTC	CASRTLDGQGQQYF
TRBJ1-2	TRBV6-6	TRBD1	-	TGTGCCAGCACCCGGGGACAGGGTAGTGTTGGCTACACCTTC	CASTRGQGSVGYTF
TRBJ2-1	TRBV9	TRBD2	few	TGTGCCAGCAGCCCCGGGGGGAATGAGCAGTTCTTC	CASSPGGNEQFF
TRBJ2-2	TRBV5-1	-	-	TGCGCCAGCAACACCGGGGGGCACGGGGAGCTGTTTTTT	CASNTGGHGELFF
TRBJ1-5	TRBV18	-	-	TGTGCCAGCTCACCGCAGAGTACTACTAGCAATCAGCCCCAGCATTTT	CASSPQSTTSNQPQHF
TRBJ1-6	TRBV30	-	-	TGTGCCTGGAGTGTACGCCGAGGCTCACCCCTCAACTTT	CAWSVRRGSPLNF
TRBJ1-5	TRBV30	-	-	TGTGCCTGGAGTGGGAATAGCAATCAGCCCCAGAATTTT	CAWSGNSNQPQNF
TRBJ1-1	TRBV4-2	TRBD1	-	TGTGCCAGCAGCCGAGACAGGGGGCCTAGCGGGAACACTGAAGCTTTCTTT	CASSRDRGPSGNTEAFF
TRBJ1-3	TRBV7-3	-	-	TGTGCCAGCAGTCCAGGCGGGGCGGGGGGAAACACCATATATTTT	CASSPGGAGGNTIYF